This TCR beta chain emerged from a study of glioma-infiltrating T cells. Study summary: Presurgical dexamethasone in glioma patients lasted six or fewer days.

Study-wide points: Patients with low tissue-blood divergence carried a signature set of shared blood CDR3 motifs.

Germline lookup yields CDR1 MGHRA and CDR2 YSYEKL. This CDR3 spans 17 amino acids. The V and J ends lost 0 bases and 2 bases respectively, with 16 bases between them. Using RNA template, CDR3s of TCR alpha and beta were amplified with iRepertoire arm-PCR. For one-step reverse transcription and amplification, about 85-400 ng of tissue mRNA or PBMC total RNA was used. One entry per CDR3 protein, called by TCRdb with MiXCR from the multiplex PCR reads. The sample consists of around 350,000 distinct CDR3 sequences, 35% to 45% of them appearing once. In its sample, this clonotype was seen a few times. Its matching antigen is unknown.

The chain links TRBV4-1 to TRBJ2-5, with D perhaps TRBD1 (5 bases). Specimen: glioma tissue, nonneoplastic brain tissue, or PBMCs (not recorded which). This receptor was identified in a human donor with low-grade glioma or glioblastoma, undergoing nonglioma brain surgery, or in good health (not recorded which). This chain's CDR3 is CASSQDVPVYRQETQYF. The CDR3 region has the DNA TGCGCCAGCAGCCAAGATGTTCCGGTGTACAGGCAAGAGACCCAGTACTTC.